The next 14 T cell receptor beta chains were all read from a single sample in a study of CD8 T cells in ankylosing spondylitis (dated by TCRdb to about 2017). Beyond this particular receptor, the publication reports: A TCR beta motif of about 8 highly homologous amino acid variants appeared characteristic of blood from ankylosing spondylitis patients.

Library preparation employed 5' RACE. Instrument on record: Illumina HiSeq 2500. In-frame beta chains were kept once TCRdb had trimmed the public reads at Q25 with fastp and called clones with MiXCR. Rows merge per CDR3 protein into single entries with the most common DNA and genes. The table for this sample lists 700,000 or so distinct CDR3 sequences; over 15% of them were counted only once. Under 20% of the sample rests with the top ten. These receptors have no identified antigens. The sequenced sample consisted of blood, either unsorted or a sorted T cell fraction (not recorded which). The receptor source for this set is a male donor with ankylosing spondylitis.

This clonotype occurred a few times. The chain uses TRBV9 and TRBJ2-7, with D possibly TRBD2 on 6 matching bases. With 4 bases removed from V and 3 bases from J, the gap between germline ends came to 17 bases. Per germline, CDR1 SGDLS and CDR2 YYNGEE. CDR3 length: 15 residues. The CDR3 region is CASSRLGGDRYEQYF. CDR3 DNA: TGTGCCAGCAGCAGGTTGGGGGGAGATCGCTACGAGCAGTACTTC.

The CDR3 here is CASSFEPWVDEQYF. In DNA form, the CDR3 reads TGTGCCAGCAGCTTCGAGCCCTGGGTGGACGAGCAGTACTTC. The chain employs TRBV7-8 and TRBJ2-7; D is unresolved. The ends were cut back, 3 bases at V and 5 bases at J, with 14 bases in the middle. The length of the CDR3 is 14 residues. Germline CDR1 and CDR2: SGHVS and FQNEAQ. Full variable domain (rest looked up from reference TRBV7-8 and TRBJ2-7): GAGVSQSPRYKVAKRGQDVALRCDPISGHVSLFWYQQALGQGPEFLTYFQNEAQLDKSGLPSDRFFAERPEGSVSTLKIQRTQQEDSAVYLCASSFEPWVDEQYFGPGTRLTVT.

The V gene is TRBV7-9, the J gene TRBJ1-1; TRBD1 agrees at 8 bases. The V and J ends lost 5 bases and 13 bases, in that order; junction bases with no gene match: 9. CDR1 is SEHNR and CDR2 is FQNEAQ in the germline V gene (reference sequence). This CDR3 is built from 12 residues. The CDR3 here is CASSLDRGAVFF. The DNA of the CDR3 is TGTGCCAGCAGCCTCGACAGGGGTGCTGTTTTCTTT. The complete variable domain, with remaining parts taken from reference TRBV7-9 and TRBJ1-1, reads DTGVSQNPRHKITKRGQNVTFRCDPISEHNRLYWYRQTLGQGPEFLTYFQNEAQLEKSRLLSDRFSAERPKGSFSTLEIQRTEQGDSAMYLCASSLDRGAVFFGQGTRLTVV.

This chain joins TRBV5-1 and TRBJ2-1; D is possibly TRBD2 (6 bases). V lost 0 bases and J 0 bases, leaving 13 bases between the germline ends. CDR3 length equals 17 residues. Germline V gives CDR1 SGHRS, CDR2 YFSETQ. This CDR3 reads CASSLDPAGSSYNEQFF. The CDR3 DNA sequence: TGCGCCAGCAGCTTGGACCCAGCGGGTAGCTCCTACAATGAGCAGTTCTTC.

The V call is TRBV6-2 or TRBV6-3, the J call TRBJ2-1; TRBD2 is a possible D gene (6 bases). Between the trimmed V and J ends, which lost 5 bases and 12 bases, there was a span of 23 bases. The CDR3 is 15 residues long. Germline-derived CDR1 and CDR2 are MNHEY and SVGEGT. The CDR3 loop reads CASSPPGTMEGPQFF. In DNA form, the CDR3 reads TGTGCCAGCAGTCCACCGGGAACTATGGAGGGCCCGCAGTTCTTC.

This clonotype came up many times. The CDR3 coding sequence is TGCGCCAGCAGCTTGGATCCCTCGAGCTCCTACAATGAGCAGTTCTTC. Its translation: CASSLDPSSSYNEQFF. This chain joins TRBV5-1 and TRBJ2-1; D unclear. CDR1 is SGHRS, CDR2 YFSETQ, per germline. The CDR3 runs to 16 residues. Between the trimmed V and J ends, which lost 0 bases and 0 bases, there was a span of 10 bases.

This clonotype was seen once. A much larger clone lies one base from this, so it may be a read error. V gene TRBV12-3 or TRBV12-4 combines with J gene TRBJ1-4, with 7 positions matching TRBD1. The CDR3 runs 15 residues. V lost 10 bases to trimming and J lost 7 bases; unmatched junction nucleotides: 15. CDR3 DNA: TGTGCCAACACCCCGACACAGGGGAAGTCTGAAAAACTGTTTTTT. The encoded protein is CANTPTQGKSEKLFF.

This clonotype was picked up a small number of times. This chain links TRBV5-1 with TRBJ2-2, with D tentatively TRBD2 (5 bases). V dropped 0 bases and J dropped 1 base, with 7 bases sitting between them. Per the germline V gene, CDR1 is SGHRS and CDR2 is YFSETQ. The CDR3 has 15 amino acids. In DNA, the CDR3 is TGCGCCAGCAGCTTGGAGGAGGAGAACACCGGGGAGCTGTTTTTT. Translating gives CASSLEEENTGELFF. The full variable domain, completed using reference TRBV5-1 and TRBJ2-2, is KAGVTQTPRYLIKTRGQQVTLSCSPISGHRSVSWYQQTPGQGLQFLFEYFSETQRNKGNFPGRFSGRQFSNSRSEMNVSTLELGDSALYLCASSLEEENTGELFFGEGSRLTVL.

This clonotype has a count of ten or more. This chain links TRBV5-1 with TRBJ2-1; a possible D gene is TRBD2 (5 bases). Per germline, CDR1 SGHRS and CDR2 YFSETQ. The CDR3 has 15 amino acids. V dropped 4 bases and J dropped 7 bases, with 18 bases sitting between them. The CDR3: CASSISPGSLNEQFF. The CDR3 DNA reads TGCGCCAGCAGCATATCCCCTGGGAGTCTGAATGAGCAGTTCTTC. Using reference TRBV5-1 and TRBJ2-1 for the parts outside the CDR3, the full variable domain is KAGVTQTPRYLIKTRGQQVTLSCSPISGHRSVSWYQQTPGQGLQFLFEYFSETQRNKGNFPGRFSGRQFSNSRSEMNVSTLELGDSALYLCASSISPGSLNEQFFGPGTRLTVL.

V usage is TRBV3-1 and J usage is TRBJ2-1; TRBD2 agrees at 10 bases. Germline V gene sequence: CDR1 LGHDT, CDR2 YNNKEL (reference sequence). Unmatched junction bases numbered 6, after V lost 1 base and J lost 3 bases. This CDR3 spans 17 amino acids. The CDR3 coding sequence is TGTGCCAGCAGCCAAGGAATAGCGGGAGGTTTCTACAATGAGCAGTTCTTC. It specifies CASSQGIAGGFYNEQFF.

This clonotype was observed a few times. This chain connects TRBV2 to TRBJ2-2; a weak D match, TRBD1 (6 bases). V was clipped by 6 bases and J by 0 bases, with 20 bases between them. The V gene's germline CDR1 is SNHLY and CDR2 FYNNEI. The CDR3 is 18 amino acids. This chain's CDR3 is CASRAPIDRPTNTGELFF. CDR3 in DNA: TGTGCCAGCAGAGCCCCCATTGACAGGCCTACGAACACCGGGGAGCTGTTTTTT. Together with reference TRBV2 and TRBJ2-2, the CDR3 gives the full variable domain: EPEVTQTPSHQVTQMGQEVILRCVPISNHLYFYWYRQILGQKVEFLVSFYNNEISEKSEIFDDQFSVERPDGSNFTLKIRSTKLEDSAMYFCASRAPIDRPTNTGELFFGEGSRLTVL.

This clonotype was counted a few times. V and J are TRBV20-1 and TRBJ2-1, with no clear D. This CDR3 has 12 residues. The germline CDR1 and CDR2 sequences are DFQATT and SNEGSKA (reference sequence). Trimming removed 3 bases at V and 6 bases at J, with 9 bases between. The CDR3 loop reads CSAREHSNEQFF. The CDR3 DNA follows: TGCAGTGCTAGGGAACATAGCAATGAGCAGTTCTTC.

This clonotype was observed a few times. J is TRBJ2-5 and V is TRBV20-1; D is ambiguous. There are 13 residues in the CDR3. V was shortened by 6 bases and J by 1 base, with 12 bases between the two germline ends. Germline-derived CDR1 and CDR2 are DFQATT and SNEGSKA (reference sequence). CDR3 coding DNA: TGCAGTGCCCCGCCGCGACTCCAAGAGACCCAGTACTTC. Protein product: CSAPPRLQETQYF.

The V call is TRBV4-2, the J call TRBJ2-7; D is uncertain. Germline-derived CDR1 and CDR2 are LGHNA and YNFKEQ. The CDR3 extends over 14 amino acids. Trimming stripped 0 bases from V and 2 bases from J, with 8 bases between. As DNA, the CDR3 is TGTGCCAGCAGCCAAGATTACAGCCCCTACGAGCAGTACTTC. Translated: CASSQDYSPYEQYF.